These 26 T cell receptor beta chains were all obtained from the same sample, sequenced in a study of blood T cells in healthy people across ages. A sample-barcoded 5' primer and a J-beta primer mix were used in a second PCR of roughly 6 to 11 cycles. TCRdb reanalysed the 5' RACE reads using MiXCR and keeps one entry per CDR3 protein. The sample carries about a million distinct CDR3 sequences, roughly 48% recorded once. The specimen sequenced was blood. All receptors derive from a man between 25 and 39 years old in good health.

The chain has TRBV5-6 and TRBJ2-2; TRBD2 is a possible D gene (5 bases). The CDR3 runs to 15 residues. Trimming cost V 3 bases and J 7 bases, with 16 bases left between them. CDR1 and CDR2 from the germline V gene are SGHDT and YYEEEE. The CDR3 DNA sequence: TGTGCCAGCAGCTCGCGGGCAGGACTTCGCGGGGAGCTGTTTTTT. This gives the protein CASSSRAGLRGELFF.

The V and J genes are TRBV25-1 and TRBJ1-4; TRBD1 matches at 12 bases. The J segment lost 4 bases and the V segment lost 7 bases, leaving 22 bases of the junction unmatched. From germline, CDR1 is MGHDK and CDR2 SYGVNS. The CDR3 length is 21 residues. Here the CDR3 reads CASTLGEGQGARSRYNEKLFF. The CDR3 nucleotides are TGTGCCAGCACCCTCGGAGAGGGACAGGGGGCACGGAGCCGGTATAATGAAAAACTGTTTTTT.

V gene TRBV20-1 combines with J gene TRBJ2-7, with 10 bases matching TRBD1. The V gene's germline CDR1 is DFQATT and CDR2 SNEGSKA (reference sequence). This CDR3 spans 17 amino acids. V dropped 1 base and J dropped 0; count of bases not matched to a gene: 9. The CDR3 region has the DNA TGCAGTGCTAGAGTCCCCTCCGGGACAGGGGACTCCTACGAGCAGTACTTC. Amino acid sequence: CSARVPSGTGDSYEQYF.

This clonotype was detected once. CDR3 sequence (DNA): TGTGCCAGCAGCTTACAAACTTTCACTGAAGCTTTCTTT. Residues: CASSLQTFTEAFF. This chain uses TRBV13 with TRBJ1-1; no definite D call. This CDR3 has 13 residues. Germline-derived CDR1 and CDR2 are PRHDT and FYEKMQ (reference sequence). V was clipped by 2 bases and J by 4 bases, with 8 bases between them. Based on the CDR3 plus reference TRBV13 and TRBJ1-1, the full variable domain is AAGVIQSPRHLIKEKRETATLKCYPIPRHDTVYWYQQGPGQDPQFLISFYEKMQSDKGSIPDRFSAQQFSDYHSELNMSSLELGDSALYFCASSLQTFTEAFFGQGTRLTVV.

This clonotype was recorded only once. The chain employs TRBV6-5 and TRBJ2-7; 9 bases agree with TRBD1. The ends lost 5 bases at V and 2 bases at J; junction bases unmatched: 7. This CDR3 comprises 15 residues. Germline lookup yields CDR1 MNHEY and CDR2 SVGAGI. The CDR3 nucleotides read TGTGCCAGCAGTACAGGGACAGGGTACACCTACGAGCAGTACTTC. Its protein is CASSTGTGYTYEQYF.

The chain has TRBV4-2 and TRBJ2-5; D is unclear. CDR3 length: 13 amino acids. The V gene's germline CDR1 is LGHNA and CDR2 YNFKEQ. Trimming removed 1 base at V and 4 bases at J, with 7 bases between. The DNA of the CDR3 is TGTGCCAGCAGCCAAGGAGCTGCAGAGACCCAGTACTTC. Translating it yields CASSQGAAETQYF.

This clonotype was counted only a few times. CDR3 protein: CASSSLGPLYEQYF. Here the CDR3 DNA reads TGTGCCAGCAGCTCTTTAGGCCCCCTCTACGAGCAGTACTTC. This rearrangement joins TRBV7-2 to TRBJ2-7; unclear D gene. The V and J ends lost 4 bases and 3 bases respectively, with 13 bases between them. Germline CDR1 SGHTA, CDR2 FQGNSA. This CDR3 is 14 amino acids long.

This sequence joins TRBV12-3 or TRBV12-4 and TRBJ2-3, with 7 positions matching TRBD2. V was clipped by 8 bases and J by 0 bases; unmatched bases: 5. The CDR3 extends over 14 amino acids. CDR3 amino acids: CASGLADSTDTQYF. In DNA form, the CDR3 reads TGTGCCAGCGGGCTAGCGGATAGCACAGATACGCAGTATTTT.

This clonotype was counted between two and nine times. V gene TRBV10-3 combines with J gene TRBJ2-3; 10 nucleotides line up with TRBD1. V shed 6 bases and J 4 bases; nucleotides not matched to a gene: 7. The CDR3 has 15 amino acids. Per germline, CDR1 ENHRY and CDR2 SYGVKD. In nucleotides, the CDR3 is TGTGCCATCAGAACGACAGGGGGCAAGGCAGATACGCAGTATTTT. It encodes CAIRTTGGKADTQYF.

The V call is TRBV7-9, the J call TRBJ2-5, with a weak D call TRBD2 (5 bases). The V gene's germline CDR1 is SEHNR and CDR2 FQNEAQ (reference sequence). The CDR3 is 15 amino acids. V was pared by 4 bases and J by 1 base, with 13 bases between. The CDR3 DNA follows: TGTGCCAGCAGCTGGCTAAGGACTGTCCAAGAGACCCAGTACTTC. It codes for CASSWLRTVQETQYF. Filled out from reference TRBV7-9 and TRBJ2-5, the complete variable domain reads DTGVSQNPRHKITKRGQNVTFRCDPISEHNRLYWYRQTLGQGPEFLTYFQNEAQLEKSRLLSDRFSAERPKGSFSTLEIQRTEQGDSAMYLCASSWLRTVQETQYFGPGTRLLVL.

V is TRBV28 and J is TRBJ1-6; D call uncertain. This CDR3 comprises 14 residues. Germline CDR1 is MDHEN and CDR2 is SYDVKM. V was pared by 2 bases and J by 9 bases, with 11 bases between. DNA for the CDR3: TGTGCCAGCAGTTTAACTCGCTCAAGTTCACCCCTCCACTTT. Protein product: CASSLTRSSSPLHF.

Many counts were recorded for this clonotype. The chain couples TRBV6-5 to TRBJ2-5; 8 bases align to TRBD2. Germline V gene sequence: CDR1 MNHEY, CDR2 SVGAGI. Trimming at V came to 2 bases and at J to 4 bases, leaving 6 bases not matched to a gene. This CDR3 spans 15 amino acids. The CDR3 loop is CASSYGGGGRETQYF. The CDR3 DNA sequence: TGTGCCAGCAGTTACGGCGGCGGGGGGCGAGAGACCCAGTACTTC.

This sequence joins TRBV29-1 and TRBJ2-3, with D unresolved. V was shortened by 6 bases and J by 6 bases, with 16 bases between the two germline ends. The germline V gene encodes CDR1 SQVTM and CDR2 ANQGSEA. CDR3 size: 13 residues. The CDR3 sequence: CSVPRLGGDTQYF. The CDR3 nucleotides are TGCAGCGTCCCCCGGTTGGGTGGGGATACGCAGTATTTT.

The chain links TRBV6-5 to TRBJ1-2; 8 positions match TRBD1. Per the germline V gene, CDR1 is MNHEY and CDR2 is SVGAGI. V was clipped by 0 bases and J by 6 bases; unmatched bases: 9. The CDR3 length is 16 residues. CDR3 sequence: CASSYSGPGGANGYTF. The CDR3 DNA sequence: TGTGCCAGCAGTTACTCCGGGCCAGGGGGCGCGAATGGCTACACCTTC.

This chain joins TRBV20-1 and TRBJ2-1; D is perhaps TRBD1 (6 bases). Per germline, CDR1 DFQATT and CDR2 SNEGSKA (reference sequence). CDR3 size: 16 residues. Trimming cost V 3 bases and J 4 bases, with 19 bases left between them. The CDR3 DNA reads TGCAGTGCTAGGGCCCGTGCCCCGAGGGGGTACAATGAGCAGTTCTTC. Translating gives CSARARAPRGYNEQFF.

V is TRBV29-1 and J is TRBJ2-3; 8 bases line up with TRBD1. This CDR3 has 19 amino acids. Losses at the gene ends were 6 bases for V and 0 bases for J; bases not matched to a gene: 20. Germline V gene data show CDR1 as SQVTM and CDR2 as ANQGSEA. CDR3 sequence: CSVLPADRDSYASTDTQYF. The CDR3, as DNA: TGCAGCGTCCTGCCTGCGGACAGGGATTCTTATGCAAGCACAGATACGCAGTATTTT.

Remarks on this clonotype: Being one base from a much bigger clone, this may be a read error. V usage is TRBV29-1 and J usage is TRBJ1-2; 8 nucleotides line up with TRBD1. CDR1 and CDR2 from the germline V gene are SQVTM and ANQGSEA. Unmatched junction bases numbered 5, after V lost 8 bases and J lost 6 bases. The CDR3 covers 11 residues. CDR3 protein: CSLQGVDGYTF. The CDR3 region has the DNA TGCAGCTTACAGGGGGTCGATGGCTACACCTTC.

This chain's CDR3 is CASSPRYRGEPDTQYF. DNA of the CDR3: TGTGCCAGCAGCCCCAGATACAGAGGGGAGCCAGATACGCAGTATTTT. The rearrangement uses TRBV27 and TRBJ2-3, with D perhaps being TRBD1 or TRBD2 (5 bases each). The V gene's germline CDR1 is MNHEY and CDR2 SMNVEV (reference sequence). Trimming pared 6 bases from V and 4 bases from J, leaving 20 bases between. The CDR3 contains 16 residues.

This sequence joins TRBV12-3 or TRBV12-4 and TRBJ2-1; possible D gene TRBD2, 5 bases. V shed 7 bases and J shed 4 bases, with 11 bases lying between them. This CDR3 has 13 amino acids. Written as DNA, the CDR3 is TGTGCCAGCACCGAGCGGACTTACAATGAGCAGTTCTTC. Protein: CASTERTYNEQFF.

V and J are TRBV28 and TRBJ2-5; D unresolved. The J call could be wrong; TRBJ2-7 is a better fit for the DNA end. The germline gives CDR1 MDHEN, CDR2 SYDVKM. The CDR3 is made up of 13 amino acids. CDR3 coding DNA: TGTGCCAGCATGGGGTCCAGCCTGGGCGAGCAGTACTTC. It is translated as CASMGSSLGEQYF.

The chain recombines TRBV3-1 with TRBJ2-3, with D tentatively TRBD1 (6 bases). CDR3 length: 15 amino acids. Trimming left V 3 bases short and J 0 bases short, with 10 bases between. The germline V gene encodes CDR1 LGHDT and CDR2 YNNKEL (reference sequence). The CDR3 reads CASSHRTVSTDTQYF. The CDR3 region has the DNA TGTGCCAGCAGCCATAGGACAGTAAGCACAGATACGCAGTATTTT.

This chain connects TRBV13 to TRBJ2-4; D perhaps matches TRBD1 (6 bases). The CDR3 covers 17 residues. Germline assignment: CDR1 PRHDT and CDR2 FYEKMQ (reference sequence). V dropped 5 bases and J dropped 0 bases, with 17 bases sitting between them. The CDR3 loop reads CASSPTDRSIAKNIQYF. DNA of the CDR3: TGTGCCAGCAGCCCGACGGACAGATCTATAGCCAAAAACATTCAGTACTTC.

This clonotype was counted only a few times. V and J are TRBV4-2 and TRBJ2-1; D may be TRBD1 (7 bases). Looked up from germline, CDR1 is LGHNA and CDR2 is YNFKEQ. The V end was cut by 0 bases, the J end by 10 bases, with 13 bases between. This CDR3 comprises 14 residues. The CDR3 reads CASSQDGRGEEQFF. CDR3 nucleotide sequence: TGTGCCAGCAGCCAAGATGGCAGGGGGGAAGAGCAGTTCTTC.

This chain connects TRBV20-1 to TRBJ2-5; 7 bases agree with TRBD1. The last part of the DNA fits TRBJ2-7 better; the J call may be wrong. Germline CDR1 and CDR2: DFQATT and SNEGSKA (reference sequence). The CDR3 has 15 amino acids. CDR3 nucleotides: TGCAGTGCTAGAGATCGGGGACAGACTACCTACGAGCAGTACTTC. This sequence encodes CSARDRGQTTYEQYF.

This clonotype has a handful of counts. The chain joins TRBV6-1 to TRBJ2-7; tentatively, D is TRBD1 (5 bases). The V end lost 0 bases, the J end lost 4 bases, and 13 bases lay between the germline ends. In germline, CDR1 is MNHNS, CDR2 SASEGT. The CDR3 is 15 residues long. The CDR3 region is CASSEAGRGSYEQYF. The CDR3, as DNA: TGTGCCAGCAGTGAAGCGGGAAGGGGATCTTACGAGCAGTACTTC.

The V gene is TRBV7-9, the J gene TRBJ1-1; D is possibly TRBD1 (5 bases). Trimming removed 1 base at V and 0 bases at J, with 12 bases between. This CDR3 comprises 16 residues. Per the germline V gene, CDR1 is SEHNR and CDR2 is FQNEAQ (reference sequence). CDR3 in DNA: TGTGCCAGCAGCTTAGGGCAGACAGCCTTGAACACTGAAGCTTTCTTT. Translation gives CASSLGQTALNTEAFF.